This T cell receptor (beta chain) was sequenced for a study of blood T cells in healthy people across ages (dated by TCRdb to between 2014 and 2016). General notes on the study: In model experiments, roughly one uniquely barcoded TCR beta cDNA molecule per two T cells was captured by template switching. To track age-related changes in TCR beta repertoire diversity, the study relied on deep sequencing normalized with unique cDNA molecular identifiers. Two additional independent replicas of 1 million unique cDNA reads from the same blood draw were analyzed for two donors (one aged 18 to 29 and one aged 80 or older). Donors of different ages were randomly distributed across sequencing lanes to avoid experimental bias. The donors were divided into four age groups: young (average around 16 years), middle-aged (approximately 39), aged (approximately 59) and long-lived (82). General study outcomes and caveats: Estimates of total diversity based on one million sequenced T cells were regarded as lower bounds and as underestimates. The CMV infection status of donors was not known, potentially confounding age-related changes in expanded clonotypes. Bulk unsorted PBMC profiling prevented conclusive comparison of naive and antigen-experienced compartments. Compared with the aged group, more naive CD4+ T cells, fewer expanded clones and increased TCR diversity were shown by the long-lived group, suggesting age selection. Observed TCR beta diversity correlated strongly with the percentage of naive T cells measured by flow cytometry. Observed TCR beta diversity per million T cells fell roughly linearly with age, and a significant reduction was already apparent by age around 44.

Trimming costs V 0 bases and J 7 bases, and their ends lie 5 bases apart. Per the germline V gene (reference sequence), DFQATT is the CDR1 and SNEGSKA is the CDR2. The CDR3 numbers 11 residues from cysteine through phenylalanine. The sequence is cut down to CDR3 DNA, 33 bases in frame from base 1. Donors were approximately 42 systemically healthy Caucasian individuals from Russia aged roughly 6 to 95 years. Ten milliliters of peripheral blood were drawn from each donor into EDTA-treated Vacutainer tubes. Ficoll-Paque density-gradient centrifugation was used to isolate PBMCs, with at least 6.5 million per sample. Trizol reagent was used to extract total RNA from PBMCs, with at least 5 micrograms per sample. The percentages of naive CD45RAhigh/CD27high T cells were determined by flow cytometry on a PBMC aliquot from every donor. Preparation of the library involved 5' RACE. Instrument used: Illumina HiSeq 2500. A second PCR of roughly 7 to 11 cycles was run with a J-beta primer mix and a sample-barcoded 5' primer. A template-switch 5' adaptor carrying 12 random nucleotides introduced a unique molecular identifier onto each TCR beta cDNA molecule. Each sample yielded at least 2.5 million CDR3-containing paired-end reads. First-strand cDNA synthesis was performed from all RNA using the Mint cDNA synthesis kit, with priming by a TRBC-specific oligonucleotide. Following uracil-DNA glycosylase treatment, all cDNA underwent a first 18-cycle PCR with the universal primers M1SS and BC2_uni_R. The source study handled its data this way. For normalization, 1 million high-quality reads, each with a distinct molecular identifier, were randomly selected from each sample. Reads with shared molecular identifiers were discarded instead of being binned into consensus sequences. CDR3 identification, clonotype clustering and error correction used MiTCR with a Q25 quality threshold and the strictest error-elimination algorithm. A nonparametric unseen species model with Euler transformation was used to estimate lower-bound total TCR beta diversity. In TCRdb, the public reads were trimmed at Q25 with fastp and aligned with MiXCR, with productive beta chains retained. Each record represents a unique CDR3 protein, reported with the most common genes and DNA among its rows. The V and J calls shown here were made by TCRdb, not taken from the authors' results. The sample table records 550,000 to 750,000 distinct CDR3 sequences; around a fifth of these occur just once. The ten largest clones add up to more than 3% of the sample.

On this clonotype: The specificity of this receptor is unknown. Per-base quality was not reported, and no clone a single base away is much larger than it.

The sequence came from a man between 65 and 80 years old in good health. The rearranged segments are TRBV20-1 and TRBJ2-3, with no confidently assigned D gene. Sequenced sample: blood. Read as DNA, the sequence is TGCAGTGCTAGAGATCGAAATACGCAGTATTTT. This encodes CSARDRNTQYF.